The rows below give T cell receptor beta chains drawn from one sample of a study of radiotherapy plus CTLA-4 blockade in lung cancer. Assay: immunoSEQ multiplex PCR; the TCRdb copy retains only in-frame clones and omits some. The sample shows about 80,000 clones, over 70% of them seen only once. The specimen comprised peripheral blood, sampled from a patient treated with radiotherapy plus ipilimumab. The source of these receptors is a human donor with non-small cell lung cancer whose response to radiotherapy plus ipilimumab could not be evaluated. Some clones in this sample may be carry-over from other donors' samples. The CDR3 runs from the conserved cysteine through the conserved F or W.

CASSLGRDGCTF,TRBJ1-2,TRBV11-2
CSVPGQTQETQYF,TRBJ2-5,TRBV29-1
CASSAISDTEAFF,TRBJ1-1,TRBV2
CASSRNSGANVLTF,TRBJ2-6,TRBV2
CASSYGGTVGEKLFF,TRBJ1-4,TRBV6-5
CASSARQGNTEAFF,TRBJ1-1,TRBV7-2
CATRGGQTNYGYTF,TRBJ1-2,TRBV28
CASSALVVRGAYNEQFF,TRBJ2-1,TRBV19
CASSTVRGSGGNEQFF,TRBJ2-1,TRBV4-1
CASSPGLDFGYTF,TRBJ1-2,TRBV18
CASSLGAIDTQYF,TRBJ2-3,TRBV5-8
CASSGEAFNYGYTF,TRBJ1-2,TRBV6-5
CASSPRQLNTGELFF,TRBJ2-2,TRBV9
CASNIQPGQGSVTGELFF,TRBJ2-2,TRBV28
CASGDSPVQGQPQHF,TRBJ1-5,TRBV27
CASSFDWGGTQYF,TRBJ2-5,TRBV7-3
CASRWTGGNEQFF,TRBJ2-1,TRBV6-5
CASSHDNNYGYTF,TRBJ1-2,TRBV5-1
CASSQDSASGGAWNEQFF,TRBJ2-1,TRBV4-1
CASSSGAGSSYTF,TRBJ1-2,TRBV9
CASSQGGVGGYTF,TRBJ1-2,TRBV6-1
CASSFVPAYEQYF,TRBJ2-7,TRBV5-8
CASSRGDTGANVLTF,TRBJ2-6,TRBV9
CASSQGDRGSYGQYF,TRBJ2-5,TRBV4-1
CASSLLGQGVRGYTF,TRBJ1-2,TRBV28
CASSLKTSSAADTQYF,TRBJ2-3,TRBV5-1
CASSQLPGQTSYEQYF,TRBJ2-7,TRBV18
CASSLYGTAEQYF,TRBJ2-7,TRBV7-2
CASSLGQEFYGYTF,TRBJ1-2,TRBV11-2
CASRQASDSYNEQFF,TRBJ2-1,TRBV4-2
CASSISGQGFTDTQYF,TRBJ2-3,TRBV19
CASSSPSGLGGGHYNEQFF,TRBJ2-1,TRBV9
CASSRDRGYQETQYF,TRBJ2-5,TRBV19
CASSLPRDRVNNEQFF,TRBJ2-1,TRBV7-2
CASSPRGSYNEQFF,TRBJ2-1,TRBV6-5
CASHGTRGATNEKLFF,TRBJ1-4,TRBV28
CASKSLAGNTIYF,TRBJ1-3,TRBV5-1
CVSSSGLAADTQYF,TRBJ2-3,TRBV7-7
CASSKSGGANTGELFF,TRBJ2-2,TRBV7-2
CAWSVASGQPQHF,TRBJ1-5,TRBV30
CASSQGSAGLDTIYF,TRBJ1-3,TRBV4-3
CASSARGGAIYGYTF,TRBJ1-2,TRBV7-2
CASSLGGTSGGKNEQFF,TRBJ2-1,TRBV5-1
CASSPPLAGLRTGEQYF,TRBJ2-7,TRBV7-9
CASSLGWGGYNEQFF,TRBJ2-1,TRBV5-4
CASSQWNGPAYGYTF,TRBJ1-2,TRBV7-6
CASSLVSASSYNSPLHF,TRBJ1-6,TRBV7-9
CASSYGTSGTSYEQYF,TRBJ2-7,TRBV6-5